Below are 24 T cell receptor beta chains sequenced from a single sample in a study of T cells in tuberculosis (dated by TCRdb to between 2017 and 2018). Libraries were prepared through the immunoSEQ multiplex PCR assay. Drawn from immuneACCESS, this table holds only the in-frame rearrangements with V and J called that TCRdb kept. Clones are partly lost; checked studies trace under half to an unresolved V gene and leave the rest unexplained. Recorded for this sample are 33,000 or so clones; 85% to 95% of them occurred a single time. Roughly 7.2% of the sample belongs to the ten largest clones. Sequencing input: PBMCs. Source of these receptors: a donor aged 10-29 years with latent tuberculosis or without tuberculosis infection.

The J gene is TRBJ2-7, the V gene TRBV5-1, with 7 bases fitting TRBD1. CDR1 is SGHRS, CDR2 YFSETQ, per germline. The CDR3 spans 14 residues. V lost 3 bases to trimming and J lost 5 bases; unmatched junction nucleotides: 8. The CDR3 coding sequence is TGCGCCAGCAGCTCCCCGGACAGGAACGACGAGCAGTACTTC. Encoded protein: CASSSPDRNDEQYF.

The rearrangement joins TRBV5-6 to TRBJ2-7; 13 bases map to TRBD2. The CDR3 runs to 18 residues. CDR1 and CDR2 from the germline V gene are SGHDT and YYEEEE. V gave up 2 bases and J gave up 2 bases; unmatched junction bases: 10. This CDR3 is CASSFTSGGGTYAYEQYF. CDR3 DNA sequence: TGTGCCAGCAGCTTTACTAGCGGGGGGGGCACCTATGCCTACGAGCAGTACTTC.

This chain links TRBV27 with TRBJ1-3; 7 nucleotides match TRBD1. This CDR3 spans 15 amino acids. Trimming at V came to 2 bases and at J to 3 bases, leaving 4 bases not matched to a gene. Germline V gene data show CDR1 as MNHEY and CDR2 as SMNVEV (reference sequence). CDR3 residues: CASSLTGVGGNTIYF. As DNA, the CDR3 is TGTGCCAGCAGTTTAACAGGGGTGGGTGGAAACACCATATATTTT.

The V call is TRBV7-6, the J call TRBJ2-7; TRBD1 agrees at 7 bases. V trimming: 5 bases; J trimming: 2 bases; junction bases outside the gene matches: 9. Germline lookup yields CDR1 SGHVS and CDR2 FNYEAQ. This CDR3 contains 15 residues. CDR3 bases: TGTGCCAGCAGCCCGGGGACAGCCCGAACCTACGAGCAGTACTTC. Translation: CASSPGTARTYEQYF.

V is TRBV5-1 and J is TRBJ2-2; D might be TRBD1 (6 bases). Germline CDR1 and CDR2: SGHRS and YFSETQ. Trimming cost V 1 base and J 5 bases, with 9 bases left between them. CDR3 size: 14 residues. CDR3 region: CASSLTQGTGELFF. The CDR3 DNA reads TGCGCCAGCAGCTTGACGCAGGGGACCGGGGAGCTGTTTTTT.

The V gene is TRBV2, the J gene TRBJ2-3; D possibly corresponds to TRBD2 (5 bases). This CDR3 spans 14 amino acids. CDR1 is SNHLY, CDR2 FYNNEI, per germline. Trimming cost V 10 bases and J 4 bases, with 18 bases left between them. CDR3 in amino acids: CANKYRDHSDTQYF. CDR3 coding DNA: TGTGCCAACAAGTACCGGGATCACTCAGATACGCAGTATTTT.

This clone appeared once. DNA of the CDR3: TGTGCCAGCAGACCCTACGGGGGTGAAAACACCATATATTTT. The encoded protein is CASRPYGGENTIYF. The chain carries TRBV5-6 and TRBJ1-3, with TRBD1 as a possible D gene (5 bases). Germline CDR1 reads SGHDT; CDR2 reads YYEEEE. This CDR3 is 14 amino acids long. The V gene lost 5 bases and the J gene lost 6 bases, with 15 bases spanning the gap.

The J gene is TRBJ1-6, the V gene TRBV5-4; D is perhaps TRBD1 (5 bases). Trimming took 2 bases from V and 8 from J, leaving 14 bases between them. The germline V gene encodes CDR1 SGHNT and CDR2 YYREEE (reference sequence). CDR3 length: 15 amino acids. The CDR3 reads CASSFKGASDSPLHF. CDR3 sequence (DNA): TGTGCCAGCAGCTTCAAAGGGGCCTCAGATTCACCCCTCCACTTT.

This chain joins TRBV9 and TRBJ1-2, with 9 bases identical to TRBD1. V was pared by 2 bases and J by 14 bases, with 7 bases of the junction left unmatched. Germline CDR1 is SGDLS and CDR2 is YYNGEE. The CDR3 covers 12 residues. In nucleotides, the CDR3 is TGTGCCAGCAGCGTGGCTGGGACAGGGTATACCTTC. Residues: CASSVAGTGYTF. The full variable domain, rest sourced from reference TRBV9 and TRBJ1-2, is DSGVTQTPKHLITATGQRVTLRCSPRSGDLSVYWYQQSLDQGLQFLIQYYNGEERAKGNILERFSAQQFPDLHSELNLSSLELGDSALYFCASSVAGTGYTFGSGTRLTVV.

The chain is built from TRBV25-1 and TRBJ1-5; 11 nucleotides align to TRBD1. The trim removed 3 bases at V and 5 bases at J, leaving 0 bases unmatched. Germline CDR1 reads MGHDK; CDR2 reads SYGVNS. The CDR3 runs to 14 residues. In DNA, the CDR3 is TGTGCCAGCAGTGAGGGACAGGGGGATCAGCCCCAGCATTTT. Amino acids: CASSEGQGDQPQHF.

J is TRBJ1-6 and V is TRBV28; TRBD1 agrees at 9 bases. Germline loops: CDR1 MDHEN, CDR2 SYDVKM. The V and J ends lost 5 bases and 13 bases, in that order; junction bases with no gene match: 6. This CDR3 is built from 13 residues. CDR3: CASSPRDRDPLHF. As DNA, the CDR3 is TGTGCCAGCAGTCCGAGGGACAGGGACCCCCTCCACTTT. The complete variable domain, with remaining parts taken from reference TRBV28 and TRBJ1-6, reads DVKVTQSSRYLVKRTGEKVFLECVQDMDHENMFWYRQDPGLGLRLIYFSYDVKMKEKGDIPEGYSVSREKKERFSLILESASTNQTSMYLCASSPRDRDPLHFGNGTRLTVT.

This chain joins TRBV23-1 and TRBJ2-2; D is uncertain. TRBV23-1 is known as an ORF, though its function is uncertain. The CDR3 has 13 amino acids. V lost 1 base and J lost 14, with 14 bases in between. Here the CDR3 reads CASSQWCYPPLFF. The CDR3 DNA sequence: TGCGCCAGCAGTCAATGGTGCTACCCCCCCCTGTTTTTT.

This clone was seen once. The V gene is TRBV2, the J gene TRBJ1-2; weak D call: TRBD1 (5 bases). Trimming took off 4 bases at V and 3 bases at J, with 12 bases between the two ends. Germline CDR1 reads SNHLY; CDR2 reads FYNNEI. The CDR3 runs 14 residues. The CDR3 nucleotides are TGTGCCAGCAGTGGAGGGGACTTCTACTATGGCTACACCTTC. This sequence encodes CASSGGDFYYGYTF.

This sequence joins TRBV13 and TRBJ2-7; 9 bases match TRBD1. The V segment lost 0 bases and the J segment 6 bases; nucleotides outside the gene matches: 0. The CDR3 contains 13 residues. Per the germline V gene, CDR1 is PRHDT and CDR2 is FYEKMQ (reference sequence). For the CDR3, the DNA is TGTGCCAGCAGCTTAGGGACAGGGGGCGAGCAGTACTTC. This sequence encodes CASSLGTGGEQYF.

This clone was recorded a few times. The CDR3 region is CASKPNSYEQYF. The CDR3 nucleotides read TGTGCCAGCAAGCCTAACTCCTACGAGCAGTACTTC. The genes are TRBV2 and TRBJ2-7; no definite D call. The germline V gene has CDR1 SNHLY and CDR2 FYNNEI. V lost 7 bases and J 0 bases, leaving 7 bases between the germline ends. This CDR3 spans 12 amino acids.

This clone was counted a single time. The chain carries TRBV1 and TRBJ2-3; no DNA check was done on the table's D call, TRBD2. TRBV1 is termed a pseudogene. This CDR3 contains 20 residues. This chain's CDR3 is CTSSQGDLESRVICQDTQYF. CDR3 in DNA: TGCACCAGCAGCCAAGGTGACCTTGAGTCGCGGGTTATCTGCCAAGATACGCAGTATTTT.

This clone was counted a single time. The V and J genes are TRBV27 and TRBJ2-1; TRBD1 matches 8 bases. Unmatched junction bases numbered 8, after V lost 1 base and J lost 3 bases. Germline CDR1 and CDR2: MNHEY and SMNVEV (reference sequence). The CDR3 length is 17 residues. CDR3 sequence reads: CASSLYRATGVYNEQFF. The CDR3 region has the DNA TGTGCCAGCAGTTTATATCGAGCGACAGGGGTCTACAATGAGCAGTTCTTC.

This chain joins TRBV2 and TRBJ1-3, with 7 bases that match TRBD1. The CDR3 spans 13 residues. Per the germline V gene, CDR1 is SNHLY and CDR2 is FYNNEI. The ends lost 10 bases at V and 0 bases at J; junction bases unmatched: 3. The DNA for the CDR3 is TGTGCCATTCAGGGGGGCTCTGGAAACACCATATATTTT. It codes for CAIQGGSGNTIYF.

This clone came up once. V gene TRBV9 combines with J gene TRBJ1-2, with 7 bases lining up with TRBD1. V trimming: 0 bases; J trimming: 4 bases; junction bases outside the gene matches: 9. CDR1 is SGDLS and CDR2 is YYNGEE in the germline V gene. This CDR3 region has 16 residues. CDR3: CASSVEVRDSFYGYTF. CDR3 in DNA: TGTGCCAGCAGCGTAGAAGTCAGGGACAGCTTCTATGGCTACACCTTC.

The chain uses TRBV12-5 and TRBJ1-2, with D hard to call. This CDR3 has 13 amino acids. Germline V gene sequence: CDR1 LGHNT, CDR2 FRNRAP. The V end lost 4 bases, the J end lost 6 bases, and 12 bases lay between the germline ends. In DNA, the CDR3 is TGTGCTAGTGGTTCCAGCGGGAGAGATGGCTACACCTTC. It codes for CASGSSGRDGYTF. Drawing the rest from reference TRBV12-5 and TRBJ1-2, the complete variable domain is DARVTQTPRHKVTEMGQEVTMRCQPILGHNTVFWYRQTMMQGLELLAYFRNRAPLDDSGMPKDRFSAEMPDATLATLKIQPSEPRDSAVYFCASGSSGRDGYTFGSGTRLTVV.

The chain links TRBV6-6 to TRBJ1-1; D unclear. Germline-derived CDR1 and CDR2 are MNHNY and SVGAGI (reference sequence). Deletions cut 6 bases from V and 2 bases from J, with 10 bases between. The CDR3 spans 13 residues. The CDR3: CASSPRLNTEAFF. In DNA, the CDR3 is TGTGCCAGCAGCCCTAGACTAAACACTGAAGCTTTCTTT.

The chain joins TRBV7-7 to TRBJ2-3; no definite D call. The V and J ends lost 5 bases and 4 bases respectively, with 19 bases between them. The CDR3 totals 16 residues. The germline CDR1 and CDR2 sequences are SSHAT and FNYEAQ (reference sequence). The CDR3 sequence: CASSPDMGPDADTQYF. As DNA, the CDR3 is TGTGCCAGCAGCCCGGATATGGGCCCTGACGCAGATACGCAGTATTTT.

The chain joins TRBV15 to TRBJ1-4; TRBD1 is a possible D gene (6 bases). Between the trimmed V and J ends, which lost 7 bases and 6 bases, there was a span of 12 bases. Germline V CDR1 and CDR2: LNHNV, YYDKDF (reference sequence). The CDR3 covers 13 residues. The CDR3 DNA reads TGTGCCACCAAGGGACAACGTCATGAAAAACTGTTTTTT. Protein sequence: CATKGQRHEKLFF.

This clone was detected only once. This chain connects TRBV29-1 to TRBJ2-2; 7 bases map to TRBD1. Losses at the gene ends were 5 bases for V and 3 bases for J; bases not matched to a gene: 6. CDR1 and CDR2 (germline): SQVTM, ANQGSEA. The CDR3 has 14 amino acids. Here the CDR3 reads CSVRAQGDTGELFF. Here the CDR3 DNA reads TGCAGCGTTAGGGCCCAGGGGGACACCGGGGAGCTGTTTTTT.